The entry below describes one T cell receptor beta chain. The same CDR3 can be traced to other DNA sequences in this sample. These data are taken from a study of shared clonotypes between healthy human individuals. Produced via immunoSEQ multiplex PCR; TCRdb's table is partial and in-frame only. The table has roughly 2,000,000 clones, around 95% seen once. CD45RO-negative, CCR7-positively selected cells formed the naive CD8 fraction, excluding terminally differentiated effector memory CD45RA+ cells. The receptor comes from a man younger than 30 in good health. Some clones in this sample may be carry-over from other donors' samples. The sample comprised naive CD8+ T cells from PBMCs.

CDR3 DNA sequence: TGTGCCAGCAGTCTAGCATTCTCCTACGAGCAGTACTTC. It yields the protein CASSLAFSYEQYF. The gene calls are TRBV27 and TRBJ2-7; a weak D match, TRBD2 (5 bases). This CDR3 has 13 amino acids. The V end was cut by 5 bases, the J end by 0 bases, with 8 bases between. Germline loops: CDR1 MNHEY, CDR2 SMNVEV (reference sequence).